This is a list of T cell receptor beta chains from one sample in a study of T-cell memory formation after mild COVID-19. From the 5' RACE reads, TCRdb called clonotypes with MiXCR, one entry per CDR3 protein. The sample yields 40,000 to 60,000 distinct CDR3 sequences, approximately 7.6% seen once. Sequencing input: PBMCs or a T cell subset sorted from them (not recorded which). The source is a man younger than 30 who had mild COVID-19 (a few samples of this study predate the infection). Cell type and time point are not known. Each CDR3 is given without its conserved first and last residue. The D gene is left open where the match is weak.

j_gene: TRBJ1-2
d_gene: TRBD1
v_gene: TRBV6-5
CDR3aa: ASSYGKGGNRGYT

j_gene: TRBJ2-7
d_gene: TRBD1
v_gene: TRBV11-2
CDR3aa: ASSLEGQTSSYEQY

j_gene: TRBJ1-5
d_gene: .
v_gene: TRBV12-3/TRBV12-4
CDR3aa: ASTLSLGNQPQH

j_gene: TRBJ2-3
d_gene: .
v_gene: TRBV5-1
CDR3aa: ASHPTSSSTDTQY

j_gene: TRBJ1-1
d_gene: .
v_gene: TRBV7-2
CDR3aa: ASSSVYPEAF

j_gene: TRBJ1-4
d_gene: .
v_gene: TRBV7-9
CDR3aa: ASSLHSGVGGNEKLF

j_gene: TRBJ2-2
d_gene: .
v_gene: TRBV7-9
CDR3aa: ASRAPRRGDTGELF

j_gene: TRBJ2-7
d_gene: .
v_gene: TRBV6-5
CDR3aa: ASSYSGGSYEQY

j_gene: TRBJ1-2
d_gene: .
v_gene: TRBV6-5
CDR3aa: ASTPGELNYGYT

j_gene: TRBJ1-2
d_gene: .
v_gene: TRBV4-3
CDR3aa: ASSQGQGEGYT

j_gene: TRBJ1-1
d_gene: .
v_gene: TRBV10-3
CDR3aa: AISVERGRAF

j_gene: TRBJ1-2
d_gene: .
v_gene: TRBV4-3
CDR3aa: ASSREFQGLSNGYT

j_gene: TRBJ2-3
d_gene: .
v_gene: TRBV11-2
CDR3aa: ASSLASGGGLSTDTQY

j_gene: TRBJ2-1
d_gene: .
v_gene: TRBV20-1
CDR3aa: SAISTGHEQF

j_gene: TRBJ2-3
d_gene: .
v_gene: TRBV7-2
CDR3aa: ASSLPDTQY

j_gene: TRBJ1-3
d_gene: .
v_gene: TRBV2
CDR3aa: ASGTVYSGNTIY

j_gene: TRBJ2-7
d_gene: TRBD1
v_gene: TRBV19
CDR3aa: ASIQGQGGGYEQY

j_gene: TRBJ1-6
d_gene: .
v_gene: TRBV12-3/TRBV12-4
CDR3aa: ASSSEGSDSPLH

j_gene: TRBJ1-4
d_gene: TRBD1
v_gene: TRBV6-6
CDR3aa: ASNGGTGGFGTNEKLF

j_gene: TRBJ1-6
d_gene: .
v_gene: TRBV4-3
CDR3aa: ASSRTGTDSPLH

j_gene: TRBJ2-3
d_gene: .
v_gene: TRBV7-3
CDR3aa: ASSFTGSGDTQY

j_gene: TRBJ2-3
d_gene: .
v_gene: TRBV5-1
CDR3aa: ASSLEKSFTDTQY

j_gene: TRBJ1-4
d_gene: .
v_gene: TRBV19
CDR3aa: ASSLAFNEKLF

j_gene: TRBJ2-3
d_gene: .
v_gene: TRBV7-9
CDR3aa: ASTASWGTDTQY

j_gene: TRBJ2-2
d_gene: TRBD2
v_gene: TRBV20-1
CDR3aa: SALSGGNTGELF